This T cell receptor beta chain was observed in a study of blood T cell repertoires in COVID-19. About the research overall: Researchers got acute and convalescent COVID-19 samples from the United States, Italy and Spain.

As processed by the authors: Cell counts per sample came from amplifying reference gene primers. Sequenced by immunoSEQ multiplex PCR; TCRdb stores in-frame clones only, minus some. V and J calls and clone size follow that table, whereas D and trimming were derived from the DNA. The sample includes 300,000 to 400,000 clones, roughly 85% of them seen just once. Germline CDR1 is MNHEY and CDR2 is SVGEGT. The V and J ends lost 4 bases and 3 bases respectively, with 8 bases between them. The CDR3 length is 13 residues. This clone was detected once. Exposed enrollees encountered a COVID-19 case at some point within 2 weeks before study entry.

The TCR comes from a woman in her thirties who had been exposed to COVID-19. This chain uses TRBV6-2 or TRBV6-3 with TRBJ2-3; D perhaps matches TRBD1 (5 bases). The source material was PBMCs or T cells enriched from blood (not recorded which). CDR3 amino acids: CASSLAGTDTQYF. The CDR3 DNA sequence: TGTGCCAGCAGTTTGGCAGGGACAGATACGCAGTATTTT.